The 6 T cell receptor beta chains presented below share a single source sample, sequenced in a study of identical twins. Via MiXCR, TCRdb re-called the 5' RACE reads, giving one row per CDR3 protein. The repertoire holds roughly 770,000 distinct CDR3 sequences, with 15% to 20% as singletons. These same data were also listed under a study on T cells expressing NK-cell markers.

The sample consisted of PBMCs. The receptors here all came from a woman under 30 in good health.

This clonotype has only a few counts. The chain has TRBV4-3 and TRBJ2-3; 8 bases line up with TRBD2. After removal of 1 base from V and 5 bases from J, the junction contained 5 bases not matched to a gene. The CDR3 is 15 amino acids. CDR1 is LGHNA, CDR2 YSLEER, per germline. CDR3 sequence (DNA): TGCGCCAGCAGCCAAGGGACTAGCAGGGGAGATACGCAGTATTTT. It yields the protein CASSQGTSRGDTQYF.

Only a few counts were recorded for this clonotype. This chain uses TRBV5-1 with TRBJ1-2, with 9 bases fitting TRBD1. V shed 4 bases and J 3 bases; nucleotides not matched to a gene: 10. The CDR3 has 16 amino acids. CDR1 and CDR2 (germline): SGHRS, YFSETQ. In nucleotides, the CDR3 is TGCGCCAGCAGCGAGGAACAGGGGGCGCTTCACTATGGCTACACCTTC. It translates to CASSEEQGALHYGYTF. Together with reference TRBV5-1 and TRBJ1-2, the CDR3 gives the full variable domain: KAGVTQTPRYLIKTRGQQVTLSCSPISGHRSVSWYQQTPGQGLQFLFEYFSETQRNKGNFPGRFSGRQFSNSRSEMNVSTLELGDSALYLCASSEEQGALHYGYTFGSGTRLTVV.

This rearrangement joins TRBV6-2 or TRBV6-3 to TRBJ2-7, with TRBD1 matching over 8 bases. The CDR3 runs 17 residues. Germline V lookup: CDR1 MNHEY, CDR2 SVGEGT. Losses at the gene ends were 0 bases for V and 6 bases for J; bases not matched to a gene: 13. CDR3 coding DNA: TGTGCCAGCAGTTACTCCTCATCCGGGGACAGGAGGCCCGAGCAGTACTTC. This sequence encodes CASSYSSSGDRRPEQYF.

The chain couples TRBV2 to TRBJ1-5; D is unclear. This CDR3 is built from 13 residues. The V gene lost 7 bases and the J gene lost 0 bases, with 7 bases spanning the gap. Germline V gives CDR1 SNHLY, CDR2 FYNNEI. The CDR3 protein is CASKEYSNQPQHF. In nucleotides, the CDR3 is TGTGCCAGCAAAGAGTATAGCAATCAGCCCCAGCATTTT.

Only a few counts were recorded for this clonotype. V is TRBV15 and J is TRBJ2-3; the D is unclear. The CDR3 is 16 residues long. CDR1 LNHNV and CDR2 YYDKDF come from the germline V gene (reference sequence). The V and J ends lost 3 bases and 6 bases respectively, with 19 bases between them. The CDR3 DNA is TGTGCCACCAGCAGCCCCGGGCAGTCTCTCGGGGATACGCAGTATTTT. Translation gives CATSSPGQSLGDTQYF. The full variable domain, completed using reference TRBV15 and TRBJ2-3, is DAMVIQNPRYQVTQFGKPVTLSCSQTLNHNVMYWYQQKSSQAPKLLFHYYDKDFNNEADTPDNFQSRRPNTSFCFLDIRSPGLGDTAMYLCATSSPGQSLGDTQYFGPGTRLTVL.

This clonotype was seen only a few times. This sequence joins TRBV29-1 and TRBJ2-7, with 9 positions matching TRBD1. The V segment lost 6 bases and the J segment 5 bases; nucleotides outside the gene matches: 11. The CDR3 has 14 residues. Germline V gene sequence: CDR1 SQVTM, CDR2 ANQGSEA. The CDR3 bases are TGCAGCGTCCTTCGGGGGACAGGGTTCCACGAGCAGTACTTC. The encoded protein is CSVLRGTGFHEQYF.